One and the same sample provided the 7 T cell receptor beta chains below, sequenced in a study of regulatory T cells in long-lasting Graves disease. Relying on iRepertoire HTBI primers and Arm-PCR of CDR3 regions, the team built TCR beta libraries. TCRdb processed the multiplex PCR reads anew with MiXCR; each CDR3 protein has one entry. This sample yields about 530,000 distinct CDR3 sequences, of which around 15% are seen a single time; around 25% belongs to the top ten. This sample's time point: newly diagnosed GD, antithyroid drugs for less than 3 months. From RNA extracted from PBMCs, the TCR library was made. These same records also appear under a second study, on T cells in Graves' hyperthyroidism and ophthalmopathy.

The sample was peripheral blood mononuclear cells (PBMCs), taken at new diagnosis, from a patient treated with antithyroid drugs. These receptors originate from a woman aged 35-65 years with Graves disease.

The genes are TRBV7-3 and TRBJ2-7; 8 bases align to TRBD1. This CDR3 comprises 14 residues. J gave up 9 bases and V 0 bases, and 7 bases lay outside the gene matches. CDR1 and CDR2 from the germline V gene are SGHTA and FQGTGA. This chain's CDR3 is CASSLTRTGLRQYF. The CDR3 nucleotides read TGTGCCAGCAGCTTAACTCGGACAGGGTTACGGCAGTACTTC.

The table lists this clonotype with many counts. This CDR3 is CASSPQDRLSNQPQHF. In DNA form, the CDR3 reads TGTGCCAGCTCACCCCAGGACAGACTAAGCAATCAGCCCCAGCATTTT. The gene calls are TRBV18 and TRBJ1-5; a possible D gene is TRBD1 (6 bases). V lost 3 bases and J lost 1, with 13 bases in between. CDR1 is KGHSH, CDR2 LQKENI, per germline. CDR3 length: 16 amino acids.

This chain links TRBV24-1 with TRBJ2-1; 8 positions agree with TRBD2. The CDR3 contains 16 residues. Germline trimming cut 4 bases from V and 3 bases from J; bases unmatched to any gene: 7. Per the germline V gene, CDR1 is KGHDR and CDR2 is SFDVKD. The CDR3 DNA follows: TGTGCCACCAGTGACCCGGCCGGGGGGGTCTACAATGAGCAGTTCTTC. Amino acids: CATSDPAGGVYNEQFF.

V is TRBV20-1 and J is TRBJ1-2, with 11 bases that match TRBD1. The CDR3 is 14 amino acids. CDR1 and CDR2 from the germline V gene are DFQATT and SNEGSKA (reference sequence). The CDR3 DNA follows: TGCAGCGTACCGGGACAGGGGGGGAACTATGGCTACACCTTC. Amino acid sequence: CSVPGQGGNYGYTF.

The sample holds many counts of this clonotype. The CDR3 DNA reads as TGTGCCAGCAGCAAAACTGGGTGGGAAGAGACCCAGTACTTC. It encodes CASSKTGWEETQYF. The chain uses TRBV4-2 and TRBJ2-5; the D is unclear. The CDR3 extends over 14 amino acids. The germline V gene has CDR1 LGHNA and CDR2 YNFKEQ. V lost 5 bases and J 3 bases, leaving 13 bases between the germline ends.

This clonotype was seen a few times. The chain links TRBV29-1 to TRBJ2-3, with D possibly TRBD1 on 6 matching bases. The CDR3 sequence is 12 residues long. Trimming shortened V by 1 base and J by 6 bases, and 8 bases separated the two germline ends. Looked up from germline, CDR1 is SQVTM and CDR2 is ANQGSEA. The CDR3 nucleotides are TGCAGCGTTGAAGGGCAGGGGGATACGCAGTATTTT. Translating it yields CSVEGQGDTQYF.

This clonotype was detected many times. The chain employs TRBV12-3 or TRBV12-4 and TRBJ2-5; a possible D gene is TRBD2 (6 bases). This CDR3 is built from 15 residues. V was pared by 6 bases and J by 1 base, with 15 bases between. The CDR3 bases are TGTGCCAGCAGACCAAGAGCGGGCCGCCAAGAGACCCAGTACTTC. Translation gives CASRPRAGRQETQYF.